A single sample is the source of the 3 T cell receptor beta chains below, sequenced in a study of graft-versus-host responses after intestinal transplantation. TCRdb's copy holds only in-frame clones and misses some; the assay was immunoSEQ multiplex PCR. The sample consists of 10,000 to 15,000 clones, approximately 28% of them appearing once. The plating included about 200,000 irradiated, violet-dye-labeled stimulator cells together with about 200,000 CFSE-labeled responder cells. The specimen comprised alloreactive CD8+ T cells from a mixed lymphocyte reaction culture, sampled before intestinal transplant. Noted subset: CFSE-low proliferating T cells sorted from roughly 6-day pre-transplant mixed lymphocyte reaction (GvH or HvG direction). All receptors derive from a human patient who received an intestinal transplant.

CDR3 in DNA: TGTGCCATCAAAGGACTAGCGGGAGGCCCCGCCTGGGATGAGCAGTTCTTC. Amino acids: CAIKGLAGGPAWDEQFF. The chain employs TRBV10-3 and TRBJ2-1; 14 nucleotides align to TRBD2. This CDR3 has 17 residues. Germline trimming cut 7 bases from V and 8 bases from J; bases unmatched to any gene: 13. Germline CDR1 is ENHRY and CDR2 is SYGVKD.

This clone has a handful of counts. The gene calls are TRBV6-6 and TRBJ2-7; TRBD2 aligns across 7 bases. Germline V lookup: CDR1 MNHNY, CDR2 SVGAGI (reference sequence). CDR3 length: 14 amino acids. V shed 2 bases, J shed 3 bases, and the junction held 4 bases outside the gene matches. CDR3 nucleotide sequence: TGTGCCAGCAGTTACGGGAGGGTTGACTACGAGCAGTACTTC. Encoded protein: CASSYGRVDYEQYF.

The table lists this clone with a few counts. The chain uses TRBV19 and TRBJ2-5; D is possibly TRBD1 (6 bases). The J call may be wrong; the DNA end is better matched by TRBJ2-7. In germline, CDR1 is LNHDA, CDR2 SQIVND (reference sequence). This CDR3 is 14 amino acids long. This chain's CDR3 is CASSSGAQVYEQYF. CDR3 DNA sequence: TGTGCCAGTAGTTCAGGGGCGCAGGTCTACGAGCAGTACTTC.